This TCR beta chain derives from a study of OX40 agonist ivuxolimab in advanced cancers. This CDR3 region has 14 residues. V gave up 1 base and J gave up 5 bases, with 12 bases separating them. Germline values: CDR1 SGHVS, CDR2 FNYEAQ. Findings and limits, study-wide: Mean expanded clone counts were higher in CD8+ than CD4+ T cells. Low clonal expansion, among the lowest seen, marked partial responders at 0.1-3.0 mg/kg.

TCRdb's table, derived via immunoSEQ multiplex PCR, lists solely in-frame clones and lacks some. The sample contains about 23,000 clones, around 84% of which appear only once. As regards this clone: Antigen: not known.

The material was CD4+ or CD8+ T cells sorted from blood, obtained in a trial of the OX40 agonist ivuxolimab. The TCR sequence derives from an adult with an advanced solid tumor such as melanoma, head and neck, liver or kidney cancer. The chain employs TRBV7-6 and TRBJ2-7, with no clear D. CDR3 region: CASSLESGLNEQYF. The CDR3 DNA reads TGTGCCAGCAGCTTAGAATCGGGTCTCAACGAGCAGTACTTC.